This TCR beta chain originates from a study of T cell repertoires in cytomegalovirus infection. Study-level information: Public TCR beta signatures marked donors with CMV infection and the matching HLA.

CDR3 size: 14 residues. Germline assignment: CDR1 MNHEY and CDR2 SVGEGT. V dropped 2 bases and J dropped 0 bases, with 6 bases sitting between them. For this clonotype: Its antigen is as yet unknown.

TCRdb independently ran MiXCR on the reads; one entry per CDR3 protein. The repertoire includes about 150,000 distinct CDR3 sequences, 25% to 35% of them detected once, and about 52% sits in the top ten. The J gene is TRBJ2-3, the V gene TRBV6-2 or TRBV6-3, with D hard to call. This receptor was taken from a human donor in good health (CMV status not recorded). Some clones in this sample may be carry-over from other donors' samples. The sample in question was CD8+ T cells from cultured PBMCs, obtained from culture after CMV antigen stimulation. The CDR3: CASSYLGSTDTQYF. CDR3 in DNA: TGTGCCAGCAGTTACCTGGGCAGCACAGATACGCAGTATTTT.